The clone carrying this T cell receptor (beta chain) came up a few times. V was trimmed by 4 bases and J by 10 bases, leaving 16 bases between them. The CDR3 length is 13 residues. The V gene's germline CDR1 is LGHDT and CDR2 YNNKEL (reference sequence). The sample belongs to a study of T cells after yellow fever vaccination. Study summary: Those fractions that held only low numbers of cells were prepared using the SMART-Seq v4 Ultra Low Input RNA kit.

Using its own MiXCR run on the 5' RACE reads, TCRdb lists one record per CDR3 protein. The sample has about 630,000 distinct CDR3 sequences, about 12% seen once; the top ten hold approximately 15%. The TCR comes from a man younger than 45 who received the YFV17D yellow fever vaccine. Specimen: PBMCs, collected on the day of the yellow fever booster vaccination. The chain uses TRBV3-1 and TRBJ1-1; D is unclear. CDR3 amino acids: CASSRRSAAVAFF. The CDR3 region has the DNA TGTGCCAGCAGCCGCCGATCCGCAGCGGTAGCTTTCTTT.